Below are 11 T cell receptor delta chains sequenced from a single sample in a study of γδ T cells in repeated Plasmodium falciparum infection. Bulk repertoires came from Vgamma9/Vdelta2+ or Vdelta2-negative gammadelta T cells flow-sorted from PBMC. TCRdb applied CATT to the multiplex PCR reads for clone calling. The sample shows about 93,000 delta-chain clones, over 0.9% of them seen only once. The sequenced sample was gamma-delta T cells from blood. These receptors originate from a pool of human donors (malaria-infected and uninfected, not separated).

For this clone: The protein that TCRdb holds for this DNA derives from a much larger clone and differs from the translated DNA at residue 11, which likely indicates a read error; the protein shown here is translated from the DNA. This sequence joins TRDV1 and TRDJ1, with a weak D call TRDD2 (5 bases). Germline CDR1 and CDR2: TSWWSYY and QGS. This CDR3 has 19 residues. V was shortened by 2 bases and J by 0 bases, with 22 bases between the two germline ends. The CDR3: CALGERSRPTEMYTDKLIF. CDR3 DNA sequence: TGTGCTCTTGGGGAAAGGAGTAGACCTACTGAGATGTACACCGATAAACTCATCTTT.

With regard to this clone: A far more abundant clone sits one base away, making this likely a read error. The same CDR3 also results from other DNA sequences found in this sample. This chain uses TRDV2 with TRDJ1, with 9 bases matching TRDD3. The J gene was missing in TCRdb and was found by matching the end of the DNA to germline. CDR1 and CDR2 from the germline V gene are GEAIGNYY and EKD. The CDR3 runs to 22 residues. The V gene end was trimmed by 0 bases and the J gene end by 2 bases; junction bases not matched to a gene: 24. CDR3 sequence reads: CACDTITPTGSTGGHNTDKLIF. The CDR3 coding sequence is TGTGCCTGTGACACCATCACCCCTACAGGCTCTACTGGGGGACACAATACCGATAAACTCATCTTT.

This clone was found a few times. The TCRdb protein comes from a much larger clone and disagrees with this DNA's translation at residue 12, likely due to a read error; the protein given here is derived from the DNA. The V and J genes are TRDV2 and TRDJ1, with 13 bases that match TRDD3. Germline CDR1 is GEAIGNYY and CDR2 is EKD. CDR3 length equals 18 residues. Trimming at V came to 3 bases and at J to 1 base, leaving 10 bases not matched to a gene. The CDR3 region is CACDPLLGDTRGTDKLIF. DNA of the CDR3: TGTGCCTGTGACCCCTTACTGGGGGATACGCGAGGCACCGATAAACTCATCTTT.

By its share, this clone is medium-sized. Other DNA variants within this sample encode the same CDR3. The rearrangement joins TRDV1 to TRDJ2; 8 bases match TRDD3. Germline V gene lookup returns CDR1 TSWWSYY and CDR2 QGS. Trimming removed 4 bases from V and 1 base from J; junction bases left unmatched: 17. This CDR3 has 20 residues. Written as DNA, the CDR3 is TGTGCTCTTGGGGGCCACCGCTTCCAACTGGGGGGCCTTTTGACAGCACAACTCTTCTTT. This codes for CALGGHRFQLGGLLTAQLFF.

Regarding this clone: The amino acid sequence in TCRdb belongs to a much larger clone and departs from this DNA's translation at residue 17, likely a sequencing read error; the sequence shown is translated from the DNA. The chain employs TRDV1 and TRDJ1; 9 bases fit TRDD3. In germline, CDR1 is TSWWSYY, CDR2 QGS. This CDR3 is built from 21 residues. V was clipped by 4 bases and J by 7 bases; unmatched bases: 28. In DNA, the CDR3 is TGTGCTCTTGGGGGCTGTTCCTACCCGTCCGTGATACTGGGGGACCGGCCTAAACTCATCTTT. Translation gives CALGGCSYPSVILGDRPKLIF.

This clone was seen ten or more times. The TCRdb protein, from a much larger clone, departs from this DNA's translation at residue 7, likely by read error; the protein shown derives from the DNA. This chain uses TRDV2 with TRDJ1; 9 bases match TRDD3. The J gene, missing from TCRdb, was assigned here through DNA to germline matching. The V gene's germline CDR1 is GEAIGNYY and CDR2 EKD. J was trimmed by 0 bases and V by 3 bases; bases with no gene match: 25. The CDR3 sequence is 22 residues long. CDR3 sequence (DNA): TGTGCCTGTGACGAAATTGCAACACTGACTGGGGGACCCTTATCGTACACCGATAAACTCATCTTT. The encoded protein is CACDEIATLTGGPLSYTDKLIF.

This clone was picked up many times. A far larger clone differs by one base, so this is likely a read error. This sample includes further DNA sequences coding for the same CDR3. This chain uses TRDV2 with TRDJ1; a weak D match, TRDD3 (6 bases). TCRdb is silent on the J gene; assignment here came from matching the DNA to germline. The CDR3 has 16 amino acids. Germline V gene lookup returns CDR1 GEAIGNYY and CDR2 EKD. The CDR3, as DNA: TGTGCCTGCGACACGGGGATTTATAGGATCACCGATAAACTCATCTTT. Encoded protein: CACDTGIYRITDKLIF.

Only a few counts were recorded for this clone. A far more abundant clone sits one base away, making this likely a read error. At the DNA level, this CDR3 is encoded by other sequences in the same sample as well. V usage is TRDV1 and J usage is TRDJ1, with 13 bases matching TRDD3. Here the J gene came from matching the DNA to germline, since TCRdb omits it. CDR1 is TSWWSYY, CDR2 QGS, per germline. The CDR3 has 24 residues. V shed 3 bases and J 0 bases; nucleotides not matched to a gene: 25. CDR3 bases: TGTGCTCTTGGGGAGCGACCTACCTCGCTAACTGGGGGATACGCTGCCGGGTACACCGATAAACTCATCTTT. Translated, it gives CALGERPTSLTGGYAAGYTDKLIF.

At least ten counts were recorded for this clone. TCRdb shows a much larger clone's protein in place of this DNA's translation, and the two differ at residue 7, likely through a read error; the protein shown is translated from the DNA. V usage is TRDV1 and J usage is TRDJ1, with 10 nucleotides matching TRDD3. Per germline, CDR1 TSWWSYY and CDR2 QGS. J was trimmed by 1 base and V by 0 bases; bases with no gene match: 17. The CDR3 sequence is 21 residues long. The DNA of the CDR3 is TGTGCTCTTGGGGAACTAGGTCCTACTGTTATCGGGGGATACGGCACCGATAAACTCATCTTT. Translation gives CALGELGPTVIGGYGTDKLIF.

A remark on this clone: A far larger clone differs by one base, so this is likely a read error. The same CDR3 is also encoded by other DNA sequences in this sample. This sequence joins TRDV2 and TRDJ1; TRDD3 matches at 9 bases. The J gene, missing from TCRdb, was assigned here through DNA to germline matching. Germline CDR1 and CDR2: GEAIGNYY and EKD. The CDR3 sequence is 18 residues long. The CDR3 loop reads CACDGIETLGDYTDKLIF. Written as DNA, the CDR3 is TGTGCATGTGACGGAATCGAAACACTGGGGGACTACACCGATAAACTCATCTTT.

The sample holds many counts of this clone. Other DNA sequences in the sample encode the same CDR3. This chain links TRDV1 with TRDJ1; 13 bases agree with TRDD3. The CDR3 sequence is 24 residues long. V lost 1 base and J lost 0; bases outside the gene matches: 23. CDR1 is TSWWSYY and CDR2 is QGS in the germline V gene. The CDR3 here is CALGERDSLNHLLGDTVNTDKLIF. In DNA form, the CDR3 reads TGTGCTCTTGGGGAACGGGACTCCCTAAATCATTTACTGGGGGATACGGTGAACACCGATAAACTCATCTTT.